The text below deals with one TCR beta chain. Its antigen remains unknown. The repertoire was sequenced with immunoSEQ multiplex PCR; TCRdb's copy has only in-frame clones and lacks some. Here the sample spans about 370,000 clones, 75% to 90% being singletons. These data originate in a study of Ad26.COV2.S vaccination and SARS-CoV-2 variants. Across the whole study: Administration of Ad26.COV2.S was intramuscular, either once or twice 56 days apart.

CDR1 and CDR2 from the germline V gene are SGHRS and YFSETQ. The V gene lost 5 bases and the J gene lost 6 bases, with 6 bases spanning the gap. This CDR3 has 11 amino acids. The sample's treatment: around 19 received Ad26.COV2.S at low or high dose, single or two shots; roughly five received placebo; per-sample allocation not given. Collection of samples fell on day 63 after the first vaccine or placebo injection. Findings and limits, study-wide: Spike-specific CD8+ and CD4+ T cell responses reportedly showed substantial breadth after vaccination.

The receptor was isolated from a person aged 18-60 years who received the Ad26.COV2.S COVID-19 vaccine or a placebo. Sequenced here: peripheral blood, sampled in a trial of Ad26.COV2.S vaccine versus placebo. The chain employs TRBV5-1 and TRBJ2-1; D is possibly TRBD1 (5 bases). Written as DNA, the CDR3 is TGCGCCAGCAGTGGGGCCAATGAGCAGTTCTTC. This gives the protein CASSGANEQFF.